This TCR beta chain was obtained from a study of blood T cell repertoires in COVID-19. Whole-study context: Some COVID-19 samples were acute and others convalescent; all came from the United States, Italy and Spain. PBMCs, B-cell-depleted T cells, or T cells were the source of the cDNA or gDNA that made up the material.

Per the authors' pipeline: The authors estimated nucleated cell counts from reference gene primer amplification. Data came from immunoSEQ multiplex PCR; TCRdb stores just in-frame clones and leaves some out. V, J and clone size reflect that table, while D and trimming were determined from the DNA. The sample carries 75,000 to 100,000 clones, approximately 84% recorded once. V shed 4 bases, J shed 7 bases, and the junction held 7 bases outside the gene matches. This CDR3 contains 15 residues. Germline CDR1 LGHDT, CDR2 YNNKEL (reference sequence). Sequences were obtained from peripheral blood. The J gene is TRBJ2-1, the V gene TRBV3-1 (or the pseudogene TRBV3-2); 10 bases map to TRBD1. The origin of this receptor is a man between 60 and 75 years old with acute or convalescent COVID-19. CDR3 nucleotides: TGTGCCAGCAGCCCCCGGGACAGGGGCTTTAATGAGCAGTTCTTC. As protein: CASSPRDRGFNEQFF.